The rows below give T cell receptor beta chains drawn from one sample of a study of metastatic and nonmetastatic thyroid tumors. TCRdb ran MiXCR on the PCR reads. Among about 7,700 clones listed, roughly 29% were seen once. Sequencing input: tumor tissue. The receptors originated from a female donor with papillary thyroid cancer or a benign thyroid nodule (not recorded which). Some clones in this sample may be carry-over from other donors' samples. Both conserved end residues are part of each CDR3. The D gene is left open where the match is weak. Expanded clones get a size class; other rows say once, few or many, or leave the size out.

cdr3_length | j_call | v_call | clone_size | d_call | cdr3_aa | cdr3_nt
17 | TRBJ1-2 | TRBV5-1 | NA | NA | CATSGGVTGRDNYGYTF | TGCGCCACGAGCGGAGGGGTCACGGGACGGGATAACTATGGCTACACCTTC
16 | TRBJ2-7 | TRBV27 | medium-sized | NA | CACSPLGSSLYYEQYF | TGTGCCTGCAGTCCCTTGGGATCGAGCCTCTATTACGAGCAGTACTTC
14 | TRBJ1-2 | TRBV9 | few | TRBD1 | CASSGRQGPYGYTF | TGTGCCAGCAGCGGACGACAGGGACCTTATGGCTACACCTTC
13 | TRBJ2-3 | TRBV27 | NA | NA | CASSTLTADTQYF | TGTGCCAGCAGTACATTGACTGCGGATACGCAGTATTTT
14 | TRBJ2-7 | TRBV11-2 | once | NA | CASSLDYTIREQYF | TGTGCCAGCAGCTTAGATTATACTATTCGCGAGCAGTACTTC
13 | TRBJ1-2 | TRBV6-1 | few | NA | CASSIQQDTGYTF | TGTGCCAGCAGTATCCAGCAGGATACTGGCTACACCTTC
13 | TRBJ1-1 | TRBV19 | NA | NA | CASSIKGTTEAFF | TGTGCCAGTAGTATAAAGGGGACCACTGAAGCTTTCTTT
19 | TRBJ1-5 | TRBV20-1 | NA | TRBD1 | CSARDFETGGSRSNQPQHF | TGCAGTGCTAGAGATTTCGAGACAGGGGGCTCGAGGAGCAATCAGCCCCAGCATTTT
17 | TRBJ2-2 | TRBV9 | NA | NA | CASSPRTFGLNTGELFF | TGTGCCAGCAGCCCCCGTACTTTCGGGTTAAACACCGGGGAGCTGTTTTTT
15 | TRBJ2-7 | TRBV20-1 | few | NA | CSAKQGAGGSYEQYF | TGCAGTGCTAAACAGGGGGCGGGAGGCTCCTACGAGCAGTACTTC
17 | TRBJ2-3 | TRBV12-3/TRBV12-4 | few | TRBD2 | CASSLALAGGSTDTQYF | TGTGCCAGCAGTTTAGCGCTAGCGGGAGGTTCCACAGATACGCAGTATTTT
14 | TRBJ1-6 | TRBV28 | NA | NA | CASRDTGRSSPLHF | TGTGCCAGCAGGGACACAGGGAGATCTTCACCCCTCCACTTT
14 | TRBJ2-1 | TRBV27 | NA | TRBD2 | CASSPGIAGNEQFF | TGTGCCAGCAGTCCCGGTATAGCGGGCAATGAGCAGTTCTTC
16 | TRBJ2-1 | TRBV12-3/TRBV12-4 | NA | TRBD2 | CASSLGTSGRIGEQFF | TGTGCCAGCAGTTTAGGGACTAGCGGGAGAATAGGTGAGCAGTTCTTC
16 | TRBJ2-7 | TRBV12-3/TRBV12-4 | few | NA | CASSSPSVNWDYEQYF | TGTGCCAGCAGTTCCCCCTCGGTCAATTGGGACTACGAGCAGTACTTC
19 | TRBJ2-1 | TRBV6-2/TRBV6-3 | NA | NA | CASSYPPQVAPGSYNEQFF | TGTGCCAGCAGTTACCCTCCCCAGGTCGCCCCTGGGTCCTACAATGAGCAGTTCTTC
13 | TRBJ1-1 | TRBV20-1 | NA | NA | CSAHWQGSTEAFF | TGCAGTGCACATTGGCAGGGGTCCACTGAAGCTTTCTTT
14 | TRBJ1-6 | TRBV2 | NA | NA | CASSQTRGRSPLHF | TGTGCCAGCAGCCAAACCCGGGGCAGATCACCCCTCCACTTT
13 | TRBJ2-7 | TRBV20-1 | NA | NA | CSARQGPPYEQYF | TGCAGTGCTAGACAGGGACCTCCCTACGAGCAGTACTTC
16 | TRBJ2-1 | TRBV9 | few | TRBD2 | CASSPSGGGLMDEQFF | TGTGCCAGCAGCCCCAGTGGGGGGGGACTCATGGATGAGCAGTTCTTC
13 | TRBJ2-1 | TRBV27 | medium-sized | NA | CASSLHNYNEQFF | TGTGCCAGCAGTTTACACAACTACAATGAGCAGTTCTTC
14 | TRBJ2-7 | TRBV27 | few | NA | CASSFQGIGSEQYF | TGTGCCAGCAGTTTTCAGGGAATAGGCTCCGAGCAGTACTTC
16 | TRBJ2-5 | TRBV7-2 | NA | TRBD2 | CASSLGTSVGQETQYF | TGTGCCAGCAGCTTGGGGACTAGCGTAGGCCAAGAGACCCAGTACTTC
16 | TRBJ2-1 | TRBV15 | NA | TRBD2 | CATSRGSLADYNEQFF | TGTGCCACCAGCAGAGGATCACTAGCGGACTACAATGAGCAGTTCTTC
14 | TRBJ2-2 | TRBV7-2 | medium-sized | NA | CASSLGRAGGELFF | TGTGCCAGCAGCTTAGGACGTGCGGGTGGGGAGCTGTTTTTT
14 | TRBJ2-3 | TRBV7-9 | few | NA | CASLGPSNPDTQYF | TGTGCCAGCTTGGGACCCTCGAACCCAGATACGCAGTATTTT
16 | TRBJ1-2 | TRBV6-1 | few | NA | CASRPSTVLSHYGYTF | TGTGCCAGCAGGCCTTCAACGGTGCTATCACACTATGGCTACACCTTC
18 | TRBJ2-5 | TRBV7-2 | medium-sized | TRBD2 | CASSLGIGGRARGETQYF | TGTGCCAGCAGCTTAGGGATAGGCGGGAGGGCCCGCGGAGAGACCCAGTACTTC